The 2 T cell receptor beta chains presented below share a single source sample, sequenced in a study of spatial heterogeneity in lung cancer. TCRdb processed the 5' RACE reads anew with MiXCR; each CDR3 protein has one entry. The table includes 5,500 to 7,500 distinct CDR3 sequences, roughly an eighth detected once. Study results and caveats: Mutation counts in tumors were tracked by counts of expanded intratumoral alpha and beta TCRs.

This sample's time point: sample taken at primary tumor resection. These receptors have no known antigen. The sample was lung tumor tissue, taken at surgery. These receptors were obtained from a male donor with early-stage non-small cell lung cancer.

This clonotype was detected a few times. A library made for alpha chains picked up this beta chain off target, so its size means little. This chain connects TRBV20-1 to TRBJ2-3, with TRBD2 matching over 15 bases. CDR1 is DFQATT, CDR2 SNEGSKA, per germline (reference sequence). The CDR3 spans 18 residues. The V segment lost 2 bases and the J segment 4 bases; nucleotides outside the gene matches: 10. The DNA of the CDR3 is TGCAGTGCTAGATCCGGACTAGCGGGAGGGAGGTTGGCAGATACGCAGTATTTT. Protein product: CSARSGLAGGRLADTQYF.

This clonotype is deemed medium-sized. Germline is not matched at one junction end, which may reflect a read error. Because the library targeted alpha chains, this beta chain is an off-target read whose size means little. This rearrangement joins TRBV6-2 or TRBV6-3 to TRBJ2-1; 9 bases match TRBD1. From germline, CDR1 is MNHEY and CDR2 SVGEGT. The CDR3 runs 13 residues. In DNA, the CDR3 is TGTGCCAGCAAGGTAACCGGGACAGGGTCCTTATTATTC. Encoded protein: CASKVTGTGSLLF.